This TCR beta chain emerged from a study of vaccination effects on CD4 cells after COVID-19. Repertoires were generated with immunoSEQ multiplex PCR, while TCRdb's copy carries only in-frame clones and drops some. In the table there are about 53,000 clones, about three quarters of which are singletons. Investigators separated out CD4+ T cells once around nine days of culture had passed. This clone was detected a few times. Antigen: not known. The CDR3 consists of 15 residues. Trimming took 0 bases from V and 2 from J, leaving 11 bases between them. Germline lookup yields CDR1 SGHRS and CDR2 YFSETQ. The chain is built from TRBV5-1 and TRBJ1-2, with D possibly being TRBD1 (5 bases). The receptor was derived from a human donor who received a COVID-19 vaccine. Sequenced material: CD4+ T cells from PBMCs cultured without peptide, taken before COVID-19 vaccination. CDR3 loop: CASSLVGTANYGYTF. Here the CDR3 DNA reads TGCGCCAGCAGCTTGGTAGGGACCGCGAACTATGGCTACACCTTC.